This entry is about one T cell receptor (beta chain). Its antigen remains unidentified. Base qualities are not recorded, but no much larger clone differs from it by a single base. The germline V gene supplies CDR1 SGHDT and CDR2 YYEEEE. Reading from cysteine to phenylalanine, the CDR3 counts 14 amino acids. This entry keeps only the CDR3 DNA: 42 bases, framed from base 1. V is clipped by 4 bases and J by 0 bases, and the sequence between their germline boundaries is 10 bases long. The data are from a study of shared clonotypes between healthy human individuals (dated by TCRdb to 2018 to 2020). Background for the entire study: The cohort comprised two women and three men aged 18 to 49 years. For each donor, CD4 naive and CD4 memory were each run on three plates, CD8 naive on two plates, and CD8 memory on one plate. The study deeply sequenced blood TCR repertoires of five healthy adults to estimate repertoire size and the extent of clonotype sharing between individuals. To increase sequencing depth and limit assay-specific biases, TCR repertoire library preparation and sequencing were carried out by different laboratories using diverse techniques. Between about 0.8 and 9 billion PBMCs per donor were obtained by leukapheresis. What the authors observed across the whole study: The small number of donors limited the genetic and exposure-history diversity represented. Naive subsets generally had larger estimated clonotype richness than memory subsets. Compared with non-shared clonotypes, the clonotypes found in all four sorted-subset donors had higher generation probabilities. Sampling was restricted to blood, and TCR repertoires in tissue are likely to differ from TCR repertoires in blood. Rarefaction of sorted-subset datasets indicated incomplete sequencing despite the large sequencing depth. Pairwise subsampling indicated that sequencing depth was expected to affect the degree of clonotype sharing among donors. Around 5.4% of naive CD4, 3.5% of naive CD8, 2.3% of memory CD4, and 0.4% of memory CD8 clonotypes were shared across a few donors.

Donors were healthy HIV-negative adults with no recently reported acute infections or vaccinations. All donors were Caucasian adults living in Nashville, Tennessee, USA. CD4+ T cells were enriched through magnetic negative selection, after which naive cells were positively selected on CD45RA and the remaining negative fraction served as the memory subset. Blood was collected by leukapheresis, and PBMCs were isolated by Ficoll-Histopaque density gradient centrifugation and then cryopreserved in liquid nitrogen vapor phase. Analytical flow cytometry was used to check the purity and quantity of each magnetically sorted T cell population. Each sorted fraction had its genomic DNA isolated and then quantified by UV absorbance on a Nanodrop 2000c. Using the deep immunoSEQ assay, TCR CDR3 regions were amplified from genomic DNA by multiplex PCR. Genomic DNA extracted from each cell subset was distributed evenly over all wells of several immunoSEQ 96-well plates, and each plate served as one replicate. Each replicate PCR for sorted subsets received about 180 ng genomic DNA, equal to roughly 33,000 T cell genomes. Purified libraries were measured with a Qubit 3.0 fluorometer, size-checked on a Bioanalyzer 2100, and measured again with the KAPA Library Quantification kit. Every immunoSEQ 96-well plate was sequenced on a dedicated single-read 150-cycle Illumina NextSeq 550 flow cell. Per the source publication's procedure: The immunoSEQ output contained only junctional sequences without quality scores, so filtering could not match that applied to full-length reads. Sequences were annotated with PyIR, a Python wrapper for IgBLAST v1.9, and V/J genes and CDR3 were assigned using IMGT germline references. Reads with weak V/J assignments (E-value above 1e-6), missing CDR3, stop codons, out-of-frame junctions, or ambiguous translated residues were removed. V3J clonotypes were defined as sequences sharing an identical inferred V gene, J gene, and CDR3 amino acid sequence. Percentage overlap between repertoires was calculated by dividing the number of shared unique clonotypes by the size of the smaller repertoire. RTK rarefaction, the Chao1 estimator, and Recon v2.1 estimates of unobserved clonotypes were used to assess repertoire richness. For all TCRbeta clonotypes obtained by the gDNA method from a few donors, generation probabilities were computed with OLGA. This immuneACCESS table, as held by TCRdb, lists in-frame sequences with V and J called but not all clones. Of the missing ones, under half trace to an unresolved V gene in checked studies; the others have no known cause. V and J calls and clone size are as listed in that table; D and trimming were resolved from the DNA. Here the sample has some 2.4 million clones; 93% occur a single time. The ten biggest clones cover 0.36% of the sample.

The receptor chain draws on TRBV5-6 and TRBJ2-5; the D gene is possibly TRBD1 or TRBD2, each agreeing over 5 bases. The sample consisted of naive CD4+ T cells from PBMCs. This specimen's cell subset or site label, interpreted: CD45RA+ positively selected. This sequence originates from a man in his late teens or twenties in good health. Some clones in this sample may be carry-over from other donors' samples. The CDR3 region: CASSLGRDQETQYF. The nucleotides read TGTGCCAGCAGCCTGGGGCGGGACCAAGAGACCCAGTACTTC.